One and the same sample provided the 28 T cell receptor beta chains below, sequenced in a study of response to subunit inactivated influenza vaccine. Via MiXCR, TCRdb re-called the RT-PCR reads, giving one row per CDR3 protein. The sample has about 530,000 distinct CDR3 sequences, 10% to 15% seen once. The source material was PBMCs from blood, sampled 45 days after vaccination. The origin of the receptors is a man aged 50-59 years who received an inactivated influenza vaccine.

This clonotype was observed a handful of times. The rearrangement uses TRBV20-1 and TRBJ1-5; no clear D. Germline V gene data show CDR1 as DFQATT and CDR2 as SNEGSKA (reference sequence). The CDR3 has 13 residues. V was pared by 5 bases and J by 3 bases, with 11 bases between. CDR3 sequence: CSALTRANQPQHF. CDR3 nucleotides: TGCAGTGCTCTGACTAGGGCCAATCAGCCCCAGCATTTT.

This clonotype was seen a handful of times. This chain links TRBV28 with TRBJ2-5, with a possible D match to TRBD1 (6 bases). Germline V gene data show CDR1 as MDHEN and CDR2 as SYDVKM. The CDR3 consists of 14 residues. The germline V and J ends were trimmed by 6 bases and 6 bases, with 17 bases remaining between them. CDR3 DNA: TGTGCCAGCAGCCAAGGGGGACCGTCAAAGACCCAGTACTTC. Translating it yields CASSQGGPSKTQYF.

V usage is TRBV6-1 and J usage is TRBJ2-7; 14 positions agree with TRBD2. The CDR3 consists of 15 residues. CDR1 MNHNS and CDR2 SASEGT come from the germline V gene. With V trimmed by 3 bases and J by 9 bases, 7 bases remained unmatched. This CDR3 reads CASSETSGTSGRQYF. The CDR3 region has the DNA TGTGCCAGCAGTGAGACCTCGGGGACTAGCGGGAGGCAGTACTTC.

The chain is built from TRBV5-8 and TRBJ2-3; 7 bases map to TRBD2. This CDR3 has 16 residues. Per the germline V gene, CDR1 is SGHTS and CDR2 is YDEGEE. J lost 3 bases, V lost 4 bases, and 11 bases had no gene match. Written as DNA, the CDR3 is TGTGCCAGCAGCCTACGACTAGCTCTTGGGACAGATACGCAGTATTTT. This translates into CASSLRLALGTDTQYF.

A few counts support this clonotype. Here the CDR3 DNA reads TGCGCCAGCAGCTCGGGACGGACGTTAAACTATGGCTACACCTTC. Encoded protein: CASSSGRTLNYGYTF. The genes are TRBV4-3 and TRBJ1-2; possible D gene TRBD1, 5 bases. Germline V gene sequence: CDR1 LGHNA, CDR2 YSLEER. This CDR3 has 15 residues. Trimming cost V 5 bases and J 2 bases, with 15 bases left between them.

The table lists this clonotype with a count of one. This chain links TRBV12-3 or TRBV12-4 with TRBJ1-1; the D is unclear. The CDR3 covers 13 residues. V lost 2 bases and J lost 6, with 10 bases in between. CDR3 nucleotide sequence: TGTGCCAGCAGTTTAATCCCGCGTTCTGAAGCTTTCTTT. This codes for CASSLIPRSEAFF.

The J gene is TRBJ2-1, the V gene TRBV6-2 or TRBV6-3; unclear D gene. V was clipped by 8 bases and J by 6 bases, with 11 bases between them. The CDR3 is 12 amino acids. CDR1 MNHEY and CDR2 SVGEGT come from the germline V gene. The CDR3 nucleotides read TGTGCCAGCTCTAAGTGGGTCAATGAGCAGTTCTTC. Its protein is CASSKWVNEQFF.

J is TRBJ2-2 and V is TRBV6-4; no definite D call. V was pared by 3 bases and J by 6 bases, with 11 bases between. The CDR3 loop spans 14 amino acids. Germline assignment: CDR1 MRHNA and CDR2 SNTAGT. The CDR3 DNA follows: TGTGCCAGCAGTGAAGTAGTGTGGTCCGGGGAGCTGTTTTTT. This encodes CASSEVVWSGELFF.

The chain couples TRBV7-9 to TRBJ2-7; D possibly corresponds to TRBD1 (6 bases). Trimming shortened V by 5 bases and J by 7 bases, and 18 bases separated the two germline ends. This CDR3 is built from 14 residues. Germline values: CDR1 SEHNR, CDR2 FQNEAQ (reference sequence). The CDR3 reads CASSPTGSPGEQYF. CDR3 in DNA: TGTGCCAGCAGCCCGACAGGTTCTCCCGGGGAGCAGTACTTC.

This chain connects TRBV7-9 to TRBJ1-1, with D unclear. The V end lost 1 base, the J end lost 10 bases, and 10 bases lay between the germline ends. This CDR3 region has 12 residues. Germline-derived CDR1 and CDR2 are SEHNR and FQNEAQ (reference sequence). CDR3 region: CASSLDFSGAFF. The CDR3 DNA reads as TGTGCCAGCAGCTTAGACTTTAGTGGAGCTTTCTTT.

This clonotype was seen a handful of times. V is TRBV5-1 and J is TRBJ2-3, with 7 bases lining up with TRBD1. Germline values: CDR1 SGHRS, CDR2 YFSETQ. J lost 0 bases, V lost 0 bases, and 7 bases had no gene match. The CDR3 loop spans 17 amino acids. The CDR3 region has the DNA TGCGCCAGCAGCTTGGGTACCGGGACAGCTAGCACAGATACGCAGTATTTT. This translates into CASSLGTGTASTDTQYF. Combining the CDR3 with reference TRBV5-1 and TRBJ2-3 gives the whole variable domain KAGVTQTPRYLIKTRGQQVTLSCSPISGHRSVSWYQQTPGQGLQFLFEYFSETQRNKGNFPGRFSGRQFSNSRSEMNVSTLELGDSALYLCASSLGTGTASTDTQYFGPGTRLTVL.

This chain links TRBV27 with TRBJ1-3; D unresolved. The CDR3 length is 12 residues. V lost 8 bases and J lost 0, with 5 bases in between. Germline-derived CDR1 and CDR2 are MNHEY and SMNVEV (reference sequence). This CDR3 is CASVSSGNTIYF. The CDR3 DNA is TGTGCCAGCGTTAGCTCTGGAAACACCATATATTTT.

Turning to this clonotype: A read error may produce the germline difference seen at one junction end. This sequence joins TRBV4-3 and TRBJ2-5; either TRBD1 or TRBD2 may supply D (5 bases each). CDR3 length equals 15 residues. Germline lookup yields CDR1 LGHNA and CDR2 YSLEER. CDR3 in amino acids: CASSLEGRTQETQYF. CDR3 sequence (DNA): TGCGCTAGCAGCCTCGAGGGACGGACCCAAGAGACCCAGTACTTC.

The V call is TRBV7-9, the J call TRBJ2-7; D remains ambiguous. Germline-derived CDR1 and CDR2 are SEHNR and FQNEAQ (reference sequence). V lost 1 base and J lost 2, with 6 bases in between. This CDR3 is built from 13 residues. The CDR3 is CASSLDATYEQYF. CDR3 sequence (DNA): TGTGCCAGCAGCTTAGACGCGACCTACGAGCAGTACTTC. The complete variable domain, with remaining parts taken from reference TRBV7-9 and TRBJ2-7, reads DTGVSQNPRHKITKRGQNVTFRCDPISEHNRLYWYRQTLGQGPEFLTYFQNEAQLEKSRLLSDRFSAERPKGSFSTLEIQRTEQGDSAMYLCASSLDATYEQYFGPGTRLTVT.

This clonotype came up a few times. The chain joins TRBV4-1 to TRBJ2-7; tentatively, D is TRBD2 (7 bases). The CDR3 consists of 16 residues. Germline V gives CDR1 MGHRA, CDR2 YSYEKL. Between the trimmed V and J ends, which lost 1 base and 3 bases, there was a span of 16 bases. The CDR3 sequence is CASSQAGGPGDYEQYF. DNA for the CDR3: TGCGCCAGCAGCCAAGCGGGGGGCCCCGGAGACTACGAGCAGTACTTC.

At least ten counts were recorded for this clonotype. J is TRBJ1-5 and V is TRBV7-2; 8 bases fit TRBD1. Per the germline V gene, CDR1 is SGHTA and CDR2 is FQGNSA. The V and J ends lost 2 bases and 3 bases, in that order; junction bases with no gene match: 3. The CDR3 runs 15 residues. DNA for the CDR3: TGTGCCAGCAGCTTACGGGGACAGGCCAATCAGCCCCAGCATTTT. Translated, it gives CASSLRGQANQPQHF.

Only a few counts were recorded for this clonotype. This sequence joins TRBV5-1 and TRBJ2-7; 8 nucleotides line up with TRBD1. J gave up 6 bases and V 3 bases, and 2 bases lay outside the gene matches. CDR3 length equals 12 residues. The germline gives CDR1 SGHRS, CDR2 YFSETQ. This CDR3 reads CASSSDRGEQYF. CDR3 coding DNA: TGCGCCAGCAGCTCCGACAGGGGCGAGCAGTACTTC. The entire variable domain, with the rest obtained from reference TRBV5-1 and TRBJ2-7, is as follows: KAGVTQTPRYLIKTRGQQVTLSCSPISGHRSVSWYQQTPGQGLQFLFEYFSETQRNKGNFPGRFSGRQFSNSRSEMNVSTLELGDSALYLCASSSDRGEQYFGPGTRLTVT.

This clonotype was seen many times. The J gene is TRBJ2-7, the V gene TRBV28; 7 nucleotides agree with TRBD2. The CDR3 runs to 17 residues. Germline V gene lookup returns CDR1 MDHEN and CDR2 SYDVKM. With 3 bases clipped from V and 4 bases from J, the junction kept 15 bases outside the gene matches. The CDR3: CASSLIYLGEGPYEQYF. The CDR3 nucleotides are TGTGCCAGCAGTTTGATCTATTTGGGGGAGGGCCCTTACGAGCAGTACTTC.

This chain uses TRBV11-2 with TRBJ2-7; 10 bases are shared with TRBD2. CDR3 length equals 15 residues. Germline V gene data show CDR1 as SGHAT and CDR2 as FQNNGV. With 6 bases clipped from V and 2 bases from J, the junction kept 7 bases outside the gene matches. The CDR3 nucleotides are TGTGCCAGCAGGATCGTTACTAGCGGGACCTACGAGCAGTACTTC. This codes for CASRIVTSGTYEQYF. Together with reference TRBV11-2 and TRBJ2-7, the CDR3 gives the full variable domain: EAGVAQSPRYKIIEKRQSVAFWCNPISGHATLYWYQQILGQGPKLLIQFQNNGVVDDSQLPKDRFSAERLKGVDSTLKIQPAKLEDSAVYLCASRIVTSGTYEQYFGPGTRLTVT.

The CDR3 protein is CASSPGGAINEQFF. The CDR3 DNA reads TGTGCCAGCAGCCCGGGCGGGGCCATCAATGAGCAGTTCTTC. This sequence joins TRBV7-2 and TRBJ2-1; maybe TRBD2 (6 bases). V was cut by 5 bases and J by 6 bases, with 14 bases left in between. CDR1 and CDR2 (germline): SGHTA, FQGNSA. This CDR3 contains 14 residues.

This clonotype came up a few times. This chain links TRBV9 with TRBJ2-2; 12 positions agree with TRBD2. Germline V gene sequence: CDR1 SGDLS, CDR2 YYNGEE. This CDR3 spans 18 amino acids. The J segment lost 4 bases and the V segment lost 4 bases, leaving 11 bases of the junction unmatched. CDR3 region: CASSLRLAGGQGTGELFF. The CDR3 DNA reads TGTGCCAGCAGCCTCCGCCTAGCGGGAGGGCAAGGCACCGGGGAGCTGTTTTTT.

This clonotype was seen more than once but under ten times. The CDR3 DNA follows: TGTGCCAGCAGTTCCAGGGCCCAACTTAATCAGCCCCAGCATTTT. This gives the protein CASSSRAQLNQPQHF. The rearrangement joins TRBV27 to TRBJ1-5; possibly TRBD1 for D (5 bases). The germline V gene has CDR1 MNHEY and CDR2 SMNVEV (reference sequence). V was shortened by 4 bases and J by 4 bases, with 14 bases between the two germline ends. The CDR3 covers 15 residues.

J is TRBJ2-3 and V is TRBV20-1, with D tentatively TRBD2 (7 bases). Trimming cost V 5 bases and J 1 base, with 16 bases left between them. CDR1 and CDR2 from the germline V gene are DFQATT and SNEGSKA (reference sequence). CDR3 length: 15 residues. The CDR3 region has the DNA TGCAGTGCTGGAGGGGGGGCGAGGGGCACAGATACGCAGTATTTT. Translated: CSAGGGARGTDTQYF.

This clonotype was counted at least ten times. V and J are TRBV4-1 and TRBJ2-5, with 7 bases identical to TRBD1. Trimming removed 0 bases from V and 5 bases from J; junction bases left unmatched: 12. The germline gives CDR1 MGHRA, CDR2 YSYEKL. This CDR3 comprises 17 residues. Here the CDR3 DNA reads TGCGCCAGCAGCCAAGATAGTAACAGGGGCAACGGGGAGACCCAGTACTTC. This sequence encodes CASSQDSNRGNGETQYF.

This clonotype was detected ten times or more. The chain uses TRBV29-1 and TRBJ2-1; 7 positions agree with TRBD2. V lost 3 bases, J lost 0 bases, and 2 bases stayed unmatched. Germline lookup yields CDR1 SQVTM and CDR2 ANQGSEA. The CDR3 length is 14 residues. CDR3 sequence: CSVERGNSYNEQFF. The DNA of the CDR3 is TGCAGCGTTGAGCGGGGGAACTCCTACAATGAGCAGTTCTTC.

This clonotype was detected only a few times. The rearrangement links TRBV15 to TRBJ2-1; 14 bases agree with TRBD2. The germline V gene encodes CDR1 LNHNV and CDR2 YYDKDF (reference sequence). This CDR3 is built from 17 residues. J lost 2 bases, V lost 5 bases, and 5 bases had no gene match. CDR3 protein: CATSRGLAGAAYNEQFF. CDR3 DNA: TGTGCCACCAGCCGGGGACTAGCGGGAGCGGCCTACAATGAGCAGTTCTTC. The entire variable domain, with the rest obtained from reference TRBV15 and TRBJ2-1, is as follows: DAMVIQNPRYQVTQFGKPVTLSCSQTLNHNVMYWYQQKSSQAPKLLFHYYDKDFNNEADTPDNFQSRRPNTSFCFLDIRSPGLGDTAMYLCATSRGLAGAAYNEQFFGPGTRLTVL.

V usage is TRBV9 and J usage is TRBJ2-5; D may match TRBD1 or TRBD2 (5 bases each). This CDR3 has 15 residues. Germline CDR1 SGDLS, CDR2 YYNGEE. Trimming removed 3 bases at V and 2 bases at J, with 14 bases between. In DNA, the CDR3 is TGTGCCAGCAGCGCCGGGGCCCAAGGGCAAGAGACCCAGTACTTC. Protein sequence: CASSAGAQGQETQYF.

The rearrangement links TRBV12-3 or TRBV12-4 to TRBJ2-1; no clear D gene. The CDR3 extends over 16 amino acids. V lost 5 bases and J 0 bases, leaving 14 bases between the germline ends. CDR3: CASSRHESFSYNEQFF. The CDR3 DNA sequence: TGTGCCAGCAGTCGCCATGAATCTTTCTCCTACAATGAGCAGTTCTTC.